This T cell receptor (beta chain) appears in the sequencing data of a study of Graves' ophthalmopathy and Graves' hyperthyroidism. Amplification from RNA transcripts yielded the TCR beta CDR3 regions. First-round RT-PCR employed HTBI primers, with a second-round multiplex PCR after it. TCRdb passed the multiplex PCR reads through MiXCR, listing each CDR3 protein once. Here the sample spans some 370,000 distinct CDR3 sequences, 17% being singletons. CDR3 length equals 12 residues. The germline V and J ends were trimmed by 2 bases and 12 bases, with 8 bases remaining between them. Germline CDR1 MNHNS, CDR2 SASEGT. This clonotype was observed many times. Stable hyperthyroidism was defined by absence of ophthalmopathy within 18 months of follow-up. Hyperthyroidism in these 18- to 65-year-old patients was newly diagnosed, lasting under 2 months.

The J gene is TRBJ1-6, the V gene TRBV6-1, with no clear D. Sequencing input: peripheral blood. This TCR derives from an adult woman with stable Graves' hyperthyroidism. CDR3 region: CASSEIRLPLHF. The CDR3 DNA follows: TGTGCCAGCAGTGAAATAAGATTACCCCTCCACTTT.